This entry features one T cell receptor (beta chain) sequence. Its antigen is not known. This sample is part of a study of regulatory T cells in long-lasting Graves disease. Overall study: Graves' patients, newly diagnosed, had taken antithyroid drugs under 3 months.

General study points: New patients shared over 800 public clonotypes, fewer than the roughly 2,700 shared by persistent patients.

Specified time point: newly diagnosed GD, antithyroid drugs for less than 3 months. Construction of the TCR library relied on RNA isolated from PBMCs. Researchers made TCR beta libraries by using iRepertoire HTBI primers and running Arm-PCR on CDR3 regions. TCRdb re-called the multiplex PCR reads with MiXCR, one entry per CDR3 protein. Among under 800,000 distinct CDR3 sequences, less than 20% were seen once, and the ten largest hold 18%. V was clipped by 6 bases and J by 4 bases; unmatched bases: 5. Germline assignment: CDR1 MNHNS and CDR2 SASEGT. This CDR3 comprises 14 residues. The same data also went into a second study, on T cells in Graves' hyperthyroidism and ophthalmopathy. This second study notes: Ophthalmopathy and stable hyperthyroidism were told apart by a 13 V-J model.

The sample here was peripheral blood mononuclear cells (PBMCs), taken at new diagnosis, from a patient treated with antithyroid drugs. The chain joins TRBV6-1 to TRBJ1-3, with 8 bases aligning to TRBD1. The sequence derives from a woman aged 25 to 45 with Graves disease. The CDR3 region is CASRVTGAGNTIYF. As DNA, the CDR3 is TGTGCCAGCAGGGTGACAGGGGCGGGAAACACCATATATTTT.